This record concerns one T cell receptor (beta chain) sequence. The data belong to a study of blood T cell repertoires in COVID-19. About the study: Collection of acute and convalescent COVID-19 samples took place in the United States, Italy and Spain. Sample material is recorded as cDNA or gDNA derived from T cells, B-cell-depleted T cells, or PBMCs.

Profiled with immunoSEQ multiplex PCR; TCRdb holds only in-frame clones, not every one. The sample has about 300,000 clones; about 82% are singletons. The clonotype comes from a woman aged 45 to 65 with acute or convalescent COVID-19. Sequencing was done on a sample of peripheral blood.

CDR3 in DNA: TGTGCCAGCAGTTTATGGAGCGAGCAGTACTTC. As protein: CASSLWSEQYF. The rearrangement joins TRBV28 to TRBJ2-7, with unresolved D. Germline CDR1 is MDHEN and CDR2 is SYDVKM. The CDR3 totals 11 residues. The germline V and J ends were trimmed by 0 bases and 6 bases, with 3 bases remaining between them.